The rows below give T cell receptor beta chains drawn from one sample of a study of blood T cell repertoires in COVID-19. Only in-frame clones appear in the TCRdb table, and some are missing; sequencing was by immunoSEQ multiplex PCR. The sample holds about 120,000 clones, about four fifths seen once. Sequencing was performed on peripheral blood. Receptors originate from an elderly man with active or convalescent COVID-19. CDR3s include the opening cysteine and the closing phenylalanine or tryptophan. The D gene is left open where the match is weak. For some rows the clone size is stated as once, few or many, or as a class when expanded; others skip it.

abundance: NA
v_gene: TRBV18
j_gene: TRBJ1-2
d_gene: NA
CDR3nt: TGTGCCAGCTCACCACGAGGGAGCGATGGCTACACCTTC
CDR3aa: CASSPRGSDGYTF

abundance: NA
v_gene: TRBV6-5
j_gene: TRBJ1-1
d_gene: NA
CDR3nt: TGTGCCAGCAGGGGCGTACCTGAAGCTTTCTTT
CDR3aa: CASRGVPEAFF

abundance: NA
v_gene: TRBV4-3
j_gene: TRBJ1-4
d_gene: NA
CDR3nt: TGCGCCAGCAGCCAAGATTGGCAGTACGCAACTAATGAAAAACTGTTTTTT
CDR3aa: CASSQDWQYATNEKLFF

abundance: NA
v_gene: TRBV6-1
j_gene: TRBJ2-5
d_gene: NA
CDR3nt: TGTGCCAGCAGTGCCGTGGCGCACTCGACCGGGGAAGAGACCCAGTACTTC
CDR3aa: CASSAVAHSTGEETQYF

abundance: NA
v_gene: TRBV5-5
j_gene: TRBJ1-3
d_gene: NA
CDR3nt: TGTGCCAGCAGCTTGGTCGGGGATACTGGAAACACCATATATTTT
CDR3aa: CASSLVGDTGNTIYF

abundance: NA
v_gene: TRBV7-9
j_gene: TRBJ2-7
d_gene: NA
CDR3nt: TGTGCCAGCAGCTTACTGTATGTCGAGCAGTACTTC
CDR3aa: CASSLLYVEQYF

abundance: NA
v_gene: TRBV18
j_gene: TRBJ1-3
d_gene: TRBD1
CDR3nt: TGTGCCAGCTCACCCTCCGGGACAGGGAGCGGAAACACCATATATTTT
CDR3aa: CASSPSGTGSGNTIYF

abundance: NA
v_gene: TRBV5-4
j_gene: TRBJ1-1
d_gene: TRBD1
CDR3nt: TGTGCCAGCAGCAAGGACAGGGCGAACACTGAAGCTTTCTTT
CDR3aa: CASSKDRANTEAFF

abundance: NA
v_gene: TRBV10-3
j_gene: TRBJ2-5
d_gene: NA
CDR3nt: TGTGCCATCAGTGACAGGGTCGGAGAGACCCAGTACTTC
CDR3aa: CAISDRVGETQYF

abundance: once
v_gene: TRBV7-2
j_gene: TRBJ2-3
d_gene: NA
CDR3nt: TGTGCCAGCAGCTTAATCTCCCCGGGCACAGATACGCAGTATTTT
CDR3aa: CASSLISPGTDTQYF

abundance: NA
v_gene: TRBV2
j_gene: TRBJ2-7
d_gene: TRBD1
CDR3nt: TGTGCCAGCAGGCAAACCGGGACAGTCCCTAGGGGGCAGTACTTC
CDR3aa: CASRQTGTVPRGQYF

abundance: NA
v_gene: TRBV29-1
j_gene: TRBJ1-4
d_gene: NA
CDR3nt: TGCAGCGTTGAAGAACATCCTGAAAAACTGTTTTTT
CDR3aa: CSVEEHPEKLFF

abundance: NA
v_gene: TRBV7-2
j_gene: TRBJ1-6
d_gene: TRBD1
CDR3nt: TGTGCCAGCAGCCGTGACCCCTACGGGACAGGGTCCTATAATTCACCCCTCCACTTT
CDR3aa: CASSRDPYGTGSYNSPLHF

abundance: NA
v_gene: TRBV4-1
j_gene: TRBJ2-5
d_gene: NA
CDR3nt: TGCGCCAGCAGCGCAACGACAGGGAGGGAGACCCAGTACTTC
CDR3aa: CASSATTGRETQYF

abundance: NA
v_gene: TRBV6-5
j_gene: TRBJ1-4
d_gene: NA
CDR3nt: TGTGCCAGCAGCTCTGCGCGTGTTGTCGAAAAACTGTTTTTT
CDR3aa: CASSSARVVEKLFF

abundance: NA
v_gene: TRBV28
j_gene: TRBJ2-2
d_gene: NA
CDR3nt: TGTGCCAGCAGCAGAACCGGGACACGGAACACCGGGGAGCTGTTTTTT
CDR3aa: CASSRTGTRNTGELFF

abundance: NA
v_gene: TRBV15
j_gene: TRBJ1-2
d_gene: TRBD1
CDR3nt: TGTGCCACCAGCAGGGGACAGGGGGGAAGCTATGGCTACACCTTC
CDR3aa: CATSRGQGGSYGYTF

abundance: NA
v_gene: TRBV15
j_gene: TRBJ2-5
d_gene: NA
CDR3nt: TGTGCCACCAGCGGGGGGGCAGAGACCCAGTACTTC
CDR3aa: CATSGGAETQYF

abundance: NA
v_gene: TRBV11-2
j_gene: TRBJ2-7
d_gene: NA
CDR3nt: TGTGCCAGCAGCTTACCCACGGTATACGAGCAGTACTTC
CDR3aa: CASSLPTVYEQYF

abundance: NA
v_gene: TRBV5-1
j_gene: TRBJ2-1
d_gene: TRBD2
CDR3nt: TGCGCCAGCAGCTTAACTAGCGGGCACTCCTACAATGAGCAGTTCTTC
CDR3aa: CASSLTSGHSYNEQFF

abundance: NA
v_gene: TRBV4-3
j_gene: TRBJ2-5
d_gene: TRBD2
CDR3nt: TGCGCCAGCAGCCAAGATTGGCTAGCGGTCGAGACCCAGTACTTC
CDR3aa: CASSQDWLAVETQYF

abundance: NA
v_gene: TRBV19
j_gene: TRBJ2-2
d_gene: NA
CDR3nt: TGTGCCAGTAGACGGGACACGTCTACCCCCTTGGACCGTTTT
CDR3aa: CASRRDTSTPLDRF

abundance: NA
v_gene: TRBV7-2
j_gene: TRBJ2-1
d_gene: TRBD1
CDR3nt: TGTGCCAGCAGCCTGGGACAGGGGCCTTACAATGAGCAGTTCTTC
CDR3aa: CASSLGQGPYNEQFF

abundance: NA
v_gene: TRBV28
j_gene: TRBJ1-5
d_gene: TRBD1
CDR3nt: TGTGCCAGCCTGGACAGGGGCAATCAGCCCCAGCATTTT
CDR3aa: CASLDRGNQPQHF

abundance: NA
v_gene: TRBV9
j_gene: TRBJ2-2
d_gene: TRBD2
CDR3nt: TGTGCCAGCCGACCCGCTAGCGGGGGGGCCTACGGGGAGCTGTTTTTT
CDR3aa: CASRPASGGAYGELFF

abundance: NA
v_gene: TRBV5-1
j_gene: TRBJ1-6
d_gene: TRBD1
CDR3nt: TGCGCCAGCAGCTCAGGGACAGGGGAATTGTATAATTCACCCCTCCACTTT
CDR3aa: CASSSGTGELYNSPLHF

abundance: NA
v_gene: TRBV7-2
j_gene: TRBJ2-6
d_gene: TRBD1
CDR3nt: TGTGCCAGCAGCCCACAGGGGCTCACAGGGACTGGGGCCAACGTCCTGACTTTC
CDR3aa: CASSPQGLTGTGANVLTF

abundance: NA
v_gene: TRBV11-1
j_gene: TRBJ2-7
d_gene: TRBD1
CDR3nt: TGTGCCAGCAGCTTACGACAGGGGGCTTACGAGCAGTACTTC
CDR3aa: CASSLRQGAYEQYF

abundance: NA
v_gene: TRBV11-3
j_gene: TRBJ2-2
d_gene: NA
CDR3nt: TGTGCCAGCAGCTTAGTCCTGACCGGGGAGCTGTTTTTT
CDR3aa: CASSLVLTGELFF

abundance: NA
v_gene: TRBV12-3/TRBV12-4
j_gene: TRBJ2-2
d_gene: NA
CDR3nt: TGTGCCAGCAGCCCCGCGGCCGGGGAGCTGTTTTTT
CDR3aa: CASSPAAGELFF

abundance: NA
v_gene: TRBV5-1
j_gene: TRBJ2-7
d_gene: TRBD2
CDR3nt: TGCGCCAGCAGCTTGAATAGCGGGGGCTCTGGCGAGCAGTACTTC
CDR3aa: CASSLNSGGSGEQYF

abundance: NA
v_gene: TRBV2
j_gene: TRBJ2-3
d_gene: TRBD1
CDR3nt: TGTGCCAGCAGAGACTCTCCCCGGGACAGGGAGGCAGATACGCAGTATTTT
CDR3aa: CASRDSPRDREADTQYF

abundance: NA
v_gene: TRBV5-6
j_gene: TRBJ1-5
d_gene: NA
CDR3nt: TGTGCCAGCAGCTTTGGCGGTGTATATAGCAATCAGCCCCAGCATTTT
CDR3aa: CASSFGGVYSNQPQHF